Listed here are 2 T cell receptor beta chains from one sample, sequenced in a study of blood T cells in healthy people across ages. The use of a sample-barcoded 5' primer and a J-beta primer mix characterized a second PCR of 7 to 11 cycles. Each CDR3 protein is one row after TCRdb ran MiXCR on the 5' RACE reads. Of roughly 900,000 distinct CDR3 sequences listed, 25% to 30% are singletons. Sequencing used blood. Every receptor here comes from a woman aged 80 or older in good health.

This clonotype showed up many times. The chain combines TRBV12-3 or TRBV12-4 with TRBJ1-2; D is uncertain. The length of the CDR3 is 11 residues. The ends were cut back, 8 bases at V and 4 bases at J, with 8 bases in the middle. The CDR3 bases are TGTGCCAGCGGCTCCGGCTATGGCTACACCTTC. Translating it yields CASGSGYGYTF.

In its sample, this clonotype was seen a few times. The chain joins TRBV29-1 to TRBJ2-2, with D perhaps TRBD1 (6 bases). Trimming took off 7 bases at V and 7 bases at J, with 16 bases between the two ends. The V gene's germline CDR1 is SQVTM and CDR2 ANQGSEA. The CDR3 runs 13 residues. As DNA, the CDR3 is TGCAGCGCCGGCAGGGGTAAGGGCGGGGAGCTGTTTTTT. Amino acids: CSAGRGKGGELFF.